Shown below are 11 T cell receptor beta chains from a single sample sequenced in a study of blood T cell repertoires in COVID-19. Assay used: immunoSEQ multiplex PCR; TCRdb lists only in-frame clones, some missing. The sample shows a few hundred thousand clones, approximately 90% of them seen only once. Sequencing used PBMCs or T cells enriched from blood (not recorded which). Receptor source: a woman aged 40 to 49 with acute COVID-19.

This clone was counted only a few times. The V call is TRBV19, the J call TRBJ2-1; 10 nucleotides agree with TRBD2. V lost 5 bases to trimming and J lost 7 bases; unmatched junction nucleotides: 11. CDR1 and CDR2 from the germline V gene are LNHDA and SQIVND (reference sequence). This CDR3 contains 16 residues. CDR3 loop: CASSSISSGRENEQFF. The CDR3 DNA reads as TGTGCCAGTAGTTCCATCTCTAGCGGGAGAGAGAATGAGCAGTTCTTC.

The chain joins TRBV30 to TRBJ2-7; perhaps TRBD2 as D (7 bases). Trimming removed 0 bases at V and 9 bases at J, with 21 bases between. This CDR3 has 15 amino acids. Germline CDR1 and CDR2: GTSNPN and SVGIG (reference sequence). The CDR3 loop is CAWSVWAEGGPPQYF. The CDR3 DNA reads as TGTGCCTGGAGTGTATGGGCGGAGGGGGGGCCCCCGCAGTACTTC.

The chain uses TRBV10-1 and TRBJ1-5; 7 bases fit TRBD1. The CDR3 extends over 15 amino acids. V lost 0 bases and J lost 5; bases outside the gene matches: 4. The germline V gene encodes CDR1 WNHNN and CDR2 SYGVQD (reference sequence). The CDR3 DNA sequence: TGCGCCAGCAGTGAGTCGGTAGGACAGGATCAGCCCCAGCATTTT. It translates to CASSESVGQDQPQHF.

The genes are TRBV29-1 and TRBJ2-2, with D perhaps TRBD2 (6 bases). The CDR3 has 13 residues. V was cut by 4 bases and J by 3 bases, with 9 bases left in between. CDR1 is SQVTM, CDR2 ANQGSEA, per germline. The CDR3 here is CSVGEADTGELFF. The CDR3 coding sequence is TGCAGCGTTGGGGAGGCGGACACCGGGGAGCTGTTTTTT.

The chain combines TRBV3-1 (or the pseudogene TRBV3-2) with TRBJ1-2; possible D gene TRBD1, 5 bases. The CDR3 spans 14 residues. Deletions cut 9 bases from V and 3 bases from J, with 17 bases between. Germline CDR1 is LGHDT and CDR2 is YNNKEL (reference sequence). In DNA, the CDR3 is TGTGCCAGAGTTCATGACGGGGGTGACTATGGCTACACCTTC. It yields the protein CARVHDGGDYGYTF.

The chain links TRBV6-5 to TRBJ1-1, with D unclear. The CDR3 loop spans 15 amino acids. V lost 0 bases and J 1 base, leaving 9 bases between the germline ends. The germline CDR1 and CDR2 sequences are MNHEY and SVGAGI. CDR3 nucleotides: TGTGCCAGCAGTTACTCGGGCAACAGGAACACTGAAGCTTTCTTT. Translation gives CASSYSGNRNTEAFF.

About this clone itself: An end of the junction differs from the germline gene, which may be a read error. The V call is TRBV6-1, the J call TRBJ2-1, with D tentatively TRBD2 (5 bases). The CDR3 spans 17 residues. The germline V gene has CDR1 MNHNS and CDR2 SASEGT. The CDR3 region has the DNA TGTGCCAGCAATGAAGGTAATAGCGCCCTGGTGTACAATGAGCAGTTCTTC. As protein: CASNEGNSALVYNEQFF.

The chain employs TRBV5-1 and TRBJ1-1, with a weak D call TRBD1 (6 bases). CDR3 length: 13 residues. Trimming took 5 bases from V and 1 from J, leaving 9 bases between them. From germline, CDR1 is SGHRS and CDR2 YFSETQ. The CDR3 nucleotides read TGCGCCAGCAGTGAACAGGGGAACACTGAAGCTTTCTTT. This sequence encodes CASSEQGNTEAFF.

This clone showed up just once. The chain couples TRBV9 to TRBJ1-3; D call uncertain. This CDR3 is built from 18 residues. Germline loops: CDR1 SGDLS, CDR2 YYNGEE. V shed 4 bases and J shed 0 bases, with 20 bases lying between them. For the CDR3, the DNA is TGTGCCAGCAGCTCCCCCCTGACTGGAGGGCACTCTGGAAACACCATATATTTT. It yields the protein CASSSPLTGGHSGNTIYF.

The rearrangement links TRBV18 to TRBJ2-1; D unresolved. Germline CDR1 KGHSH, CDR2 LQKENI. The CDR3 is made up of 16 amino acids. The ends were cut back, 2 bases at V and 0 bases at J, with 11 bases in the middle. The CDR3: CASSPTSQTSYNEQFF. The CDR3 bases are TGTGCCAGCTCACCAACCTCACAGACCTCCTACAATGAGCAGTTCTTC.

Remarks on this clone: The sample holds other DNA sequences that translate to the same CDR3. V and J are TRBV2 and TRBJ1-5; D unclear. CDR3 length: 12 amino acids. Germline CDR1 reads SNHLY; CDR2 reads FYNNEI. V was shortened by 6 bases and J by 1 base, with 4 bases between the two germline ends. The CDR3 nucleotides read TGTGCCAGCAGGGCAAGCAATCAGCCCCAGCATTTT. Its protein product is CASRASNQPQHF.